The source of this T cell receptor beta chain is a study of blood T cell repertoires in COVID-19. On the study more broadly: The United States, Italy and Spain supplied acute and convalescent COVID-19 samples.

This table comes from immunoSEQ multiplex PCR, and its TCRdb copy is limited to in-frame clones, with some not included. The sample yields over 150,000 clones, 70% to 80% seen once. The sequence derives from a woman in her seventies in a cohort exposed to, infected with or recovered from COVID-19 (not recorded which). The sequencing sample was made of PBMCs or T cells enriched from blood (not recorded which).

CDR3 sequence (DNA): TGTGCCAGCACCCCCACTAGCGGGAGTTCCGAGCAGTACTTC. Protein: CASTPTSGSSEQYF. The V call is TRBV9, the J call TRBJ2-7, with 11 bases lining up with TRBD2. With 6 bases clipped from V and 6 bases from J, the junction kept 8 bases outside the gene matches. Germline CDR1 reads SGDLS; CDR2 reads YYNGEE. The CDR3 spans 14 residues.